The 13 T cell receptor beta chains reported below all come from one sample, sequenced in a study of cytomegalovirus exposure and HLA in healthy donors. Sequenced by immunoSEQ multiplex PCR; TCRdb stores in-frame clones only, minus some. The sample lists tens of thousands of clones; 94% were seen once. The specimen sequenced was PBMCs. The receptors here all came from a woman aged 18-29 years in good health and CMV-seropositive.

This rearrangement joins TRBV28 to TRBJ1-1; D is uncertain. V was trimmed by 6 bases and J by 1 base, leaving 6 bases between them. Germline CDR1 is MDHEN and CDR2 is SYDVKM. This CDR3 has 12 amino acids. This CDR3 is CASRRRNTEAFF. For the CDR3, the DNA is TGTGCCAGCAGGCGGAGGAACACTGAAGCTTTCTTT. Supplemented by reference TRBV28 and TRBJ1-1, the full variable domain reads DVKVTQSSRYLVKRTGEKVFLECVQDMDHENMFWYRQDPGLGLRLIYFSYDVKMKEKGDIPEGYSVSREKKERFSLILESASTNQTSMYLCASRRRNTEAFFGQGTRLTVV.

V usage is TRBV7-2 and J usage is TRBJ2-3; 12 bases are a match to TRBD2. The V segment lost 5 bases and the J segment 0 bases; nucleotides outside the gene matches: 6. Germline V gene sequence: CDR1 SGHTA, CDR2 FQGNSA. This CDR3 contains 17 residues. As DNA, the CDR3 is TGTGCCAGCAGCCCAAGGGGGACTAGCGGGAGCACAGATACGCAGTATTTT. Translated, it gives CASSPRGTSGSTDTQYF.

The chain combines TRBV5-1 with TRBJ2-1, with TRBD2 matching 8 bases. The V gene's germline CDR1 is SGHRS and CDR2 YFSETQ. This CDR3 has 15 amino acids. Trimming cost V 4 bases and J 12 bases; bases outside gene matches: 15. This CDR3 is CASSPRVRGGSGQFF. The CDR3 bases are TGCGCCAGCAGCCCCAGGGTCCGGGGGGGAAGTGGGCAGTTCTTC.

The chain joins TRBV6-1 to TRBJ1-4, with D unresolved. Per the germline V gene, CDR1 is MNHNS and CDR2 is SASEGT. Trimming left V 6 bases short and J 5 bases short, with 10 bases between. This CDR3 is 13 amino acids long. CDR3 in amino acids: CASRYGRNEKLFF. The CDR3 region has the DNA TGTGCCAGCAGATACGGGAGGAATGAAAAACTGTTTTTT.

The chain uses TRBV14 and TRBJ2-3; D might be TRBD1 (7 bases). Trimming cost V 1 base and J 4 bases, with 15 bases left between them. The CDR3 sequence is 16 residues long. From germline, CDR1 is SGHDN and CDR2 FVKESK. The CDR3 region has the DNA TGTGCCAGCAGCCAAGCCCCAGGGGGGAAGGCAGATACGCAGTATTTT. This sequence encodes CASSQAPGGKADTQYF.

The chain recombines TRBV19 with TRBJ1-1; weak D call: TRBD1 (5 bases). CDR1 is LNHDA, CDR2 SQIVND, per germline (reference sequence). Deletions cut 3 bases from V and 6 bases from J, with 14 bases between. This CDR3 contains 14 residues. Here the CDR3 reads CASSIYSTGAEAFF. DNA of the CDR3: TGTGCCAGTAGTATCTACAGTACAGGCGCTGAAGCTTTCTTT.

The gene calls are TRBV4-1 and TRBJ1-6, with 10 bases matching TRBD1. The CDR3 loop spans 16 amino acids. Trimming cost V 2 bases and J 10 bases; bases outside gene matches: 8. CDR1 MGHRA and CDR2 YSYEKL come from the germline V gene. The CDR3 coding sequence is TGCGCCAGCAGCCAACTAGGGGGGACAGGGGCATCACCCCTCCACTTT. This translates into CASSQLGGTGASPLHF.

The chain has TRBV14 and TRBJ2-2; 7 bases agree with TRBD1. The V gene's germline CDR1 is SGHDN and CDR2 FVKESK. The CDR3 covers 15 residues. Germline trimming cut 5 bases from V and 7 bases from J; bases unmatched to any gene: 10. The CDR3 loop reads CASSSQRQGIGELFF. The CDR3 nucleotides read TGTGCCAGCAGCTCCCAACGACAGGGAATCGGGGAGCTGTTTTTT. Full variable domain (rest looked up from reference TRBV14 and TRBJ2-2): EAGVTQFPSHSVIEKGQTVTLRCDPISGHDNLYWYRRVMGKEIKFLLHFVKESKQDESGMPNNRFLAERTGGTYSTLKVQPAELEDSGVYFCASSSQRQGIGELFFGEGSRLTVL.

V is TRBV19 and J is TRBJ2-5, with a possible D match to TRBD1 (6 bases). Per germline, CDR1 LNHDA and CDR2 SQIVND (reference sequence). This CDR3 spans 16 amino acids. Trimming cost V 3 bases and J 1 base, with 15 bases left between them. The CDR3 DNA reads as TGTGCCAGTAGTATCCGGGACAACTTTTTCCAAGAGACCCAGTACTTC. Translating gives CASSIRDNFFQETQYF.

This clone has only one observation. This chain uses TRBV28 with TRBJ1-2; D gene uncertain. Trimming shortened V by 6 bases and J by 4 bases, and 18 bases separated the two germline ends. The CDR3 length is 15 residues. Germline loops: CDR1 MDHEN, CDR2 SYDVKM. In DNA, the CDR3 is TGTGCCAGCAGGCGTGAACGGGGATGGGCCTATGGCTACACCTTC. Its translation is CASRRERGWAYGYTF.

The chain links TRBV4-1 to TRBJ2-5, with 11 positions matching TRBD2. This CDR3 comprises 15 residues. Trimming at V came to 4 bases and at J to 5 bases, leaving 6 bases not matched to a gene. Germline V gives CDR1 MGHRA, CDR2 YSYEKL. The CDR3 coding sequence is TGCGCCAGCAGCCGCAGACTAGCGGGACTGGAGACCCAGTACTTC. Translating gives CASSRRLAGLETQYF.

The CDR3 here is CSAAERDTQYF. In DNA, the CDR3 is TGCAGTGCTGCTGAGCGGGATACGCAGTATTTT. This rearrangement joins TRBV20-1 to TRBJ2-3, with a tentative D call TRBD2 (5 bases). V was shortened by 5 bases and J by 6 bases, with 9 bases between the two germline ends. The CDR3 is 11 residues long. Germline lookup yields CDR1 DFQATT and CDR2 SNEGSKA (reference sequence).

The chain uses TRBV4-1 and TRBJ1-3, with D hard to call. The length of the CDR3 is 15 residues. The V gene lost 6 bases and the J gene lost 0 bases, with 12 bases spanning the gap. The germline V gene has CDR1 MGHRA and CDR2 YSYEKL. The CDR3 nucleotides read TGCGCCAGCAGTCGACGGGTGAGCTCTGGAAACACCATATATTTT. It translates to CASSRRVSSGNTIYF.